The table lists the clone carrying this TCR beta chain with a count of one. Its matching antigen is unknown. The data belong to a study of T cell responses to AZD1222 COVID-19 vaccine. General study points: Clonal diversity was possibly underestimated; the donors were predominantly white British and more often female. The study identified only 6 or 7 AZD1222 recipients as seropositive at baseline.

The CDR3 is made up of 14 amino acids. V was trimmed by 4 bases and J by 4 bases, leaving 14 bases between them. Per germline, CDR1 SGHRS and CDR2 YFSETQ. Here immunoSEQ multiplex PCR was the method, and the copy in TCRdb shows in-frame clones only, minus some. Among 110,000 or so clones listed, 88% were seen once. This chain uses TRBV5-1 with TRBJ2-5; possibly TRBD1 for D (6 bases). The sequencing here drew on peripheral blood, taken 28 days after the second AZD1222 dose. The receptor was isolated from an adult who received the AZD1222 COVID-19 vaccine. As DNA, the CDR3 is TGCGCCAGCAGCCTGGGGGCAGGAGGAGAGACCCAGTACTTC. This encodes CASSLGAGGETQYF.